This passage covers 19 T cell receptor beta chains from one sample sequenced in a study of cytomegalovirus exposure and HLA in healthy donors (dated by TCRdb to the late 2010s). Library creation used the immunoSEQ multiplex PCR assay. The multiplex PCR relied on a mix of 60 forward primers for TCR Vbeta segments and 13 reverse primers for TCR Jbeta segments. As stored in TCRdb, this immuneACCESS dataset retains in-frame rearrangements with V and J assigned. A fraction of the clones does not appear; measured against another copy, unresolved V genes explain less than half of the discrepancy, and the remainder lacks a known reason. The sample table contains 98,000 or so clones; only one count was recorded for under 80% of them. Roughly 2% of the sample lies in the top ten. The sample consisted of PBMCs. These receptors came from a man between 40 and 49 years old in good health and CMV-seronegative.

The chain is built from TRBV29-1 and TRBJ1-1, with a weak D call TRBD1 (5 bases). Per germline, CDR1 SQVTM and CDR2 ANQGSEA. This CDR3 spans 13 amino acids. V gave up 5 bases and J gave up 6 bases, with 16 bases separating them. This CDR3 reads CSVSGGGQAEAFF. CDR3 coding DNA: TGCAGCGTTTCCGGGGGAGGGCAGGCTGAAGCTTTCTTT.

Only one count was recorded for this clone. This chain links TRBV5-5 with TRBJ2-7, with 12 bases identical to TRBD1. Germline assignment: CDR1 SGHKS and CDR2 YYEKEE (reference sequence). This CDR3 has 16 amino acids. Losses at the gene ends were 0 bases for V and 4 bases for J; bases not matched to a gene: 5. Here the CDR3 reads CASSLAPGQGAYEQYF. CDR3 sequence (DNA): TGTGCCAGCAGCTTGGCCCCGGGACAGGGGGCTTACGAGCAGTACTTC.

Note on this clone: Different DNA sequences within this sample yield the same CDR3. This chain's CDR3 is CASSIGTDYGYTF. CDR3 nucleotide sequence: TGTGCCAGTAGTATCGGGACAGACTATGGCTACACCTTC. V gene TRBV19 combines with J gene TRBJ1-2, with TRBD1 identical over 7 bases. The CDR3 contains 13 residues. Trimming cost V 3 bases and J 3 bases; bases outside gene matches: 1. The V gene's germline CDR1 is LNHDA and CDR2 SQIVND (reference sequence).

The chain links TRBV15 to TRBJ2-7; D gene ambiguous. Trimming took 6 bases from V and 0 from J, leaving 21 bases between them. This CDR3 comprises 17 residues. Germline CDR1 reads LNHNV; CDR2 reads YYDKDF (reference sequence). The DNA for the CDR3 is TGTGCCACCAGTTTAGATTCCGGGTCCCCCCACTCCTACGAGCAGTACTTC. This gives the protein CATSLDSGSPHSYEQYF.

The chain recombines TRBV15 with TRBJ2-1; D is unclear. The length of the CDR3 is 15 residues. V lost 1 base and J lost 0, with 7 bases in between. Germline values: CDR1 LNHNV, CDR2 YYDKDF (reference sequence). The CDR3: CATSRADISYNEQFF. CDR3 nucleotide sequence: TGTGCCACCAGCAGAGCCGACATCTCCTACAATGAGCAGTTCTTC. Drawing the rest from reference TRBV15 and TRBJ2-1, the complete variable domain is DAMVIQNPRYQVTQFGKPVTLSCSQTLNHNVMYWYQQKSSQAPKLLFHYYDKDFNNEADTPDNFQSRRPNTSFCFLDIRSPGLGDTAMYLCATSRADISYNEQFFGPGTRLTVL.

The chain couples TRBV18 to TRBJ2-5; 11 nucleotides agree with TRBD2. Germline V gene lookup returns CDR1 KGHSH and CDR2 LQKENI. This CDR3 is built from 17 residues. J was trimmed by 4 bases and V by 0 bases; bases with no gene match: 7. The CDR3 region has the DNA TGTGCCAGCTCACCACCGGTAGCGGGAGGGCCGGGAGAGACCCAGTACTTC. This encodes CASSPPVAGGPGETQYF.

This CDR3 reads CASSLFAPRERDINEQFF. Written as DNA, the CDR3 is TGTGCCAGCAGTTTATTCGCCCCGCGGGAGCGTGATATCAATGAGCAGTTCTTC. The chain employs TRBV27 and TRBJ2-1; 7 bases match TRBD2. The germline V gene has CDR1 MNHEY and CDR2 SMNVEV (reference sequence). The CDR3 is 18 residues long. The J segment lost 6 bases and the V segment lost 1 base, leaving 15 bases of the junction unmatched.

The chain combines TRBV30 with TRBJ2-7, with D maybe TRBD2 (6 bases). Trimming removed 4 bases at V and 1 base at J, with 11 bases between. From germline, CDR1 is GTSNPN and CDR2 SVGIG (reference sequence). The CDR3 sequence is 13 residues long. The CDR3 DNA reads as TGTGCCTGGACCCCGGAGGGATCCTACGAGCAGTACTTC. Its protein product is CAWTPEGSYEQYF.

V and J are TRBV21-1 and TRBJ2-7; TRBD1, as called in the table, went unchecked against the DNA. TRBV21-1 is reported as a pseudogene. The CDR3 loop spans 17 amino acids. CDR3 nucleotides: TGTGCCAGCAGCAATCGATTCCGGGACAGGAAGACCTACGAGCAGTACTTC. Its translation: CASSNRFRDRKTYEQYF.

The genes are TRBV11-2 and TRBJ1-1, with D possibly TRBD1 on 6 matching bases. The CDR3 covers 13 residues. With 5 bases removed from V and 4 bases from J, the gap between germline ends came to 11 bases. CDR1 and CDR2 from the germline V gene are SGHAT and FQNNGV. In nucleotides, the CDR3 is TGTGCCAGCAGCCAACAGGGCGGCACTGAAGCTTTCTTT. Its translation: CASSQQGGTEAFF.

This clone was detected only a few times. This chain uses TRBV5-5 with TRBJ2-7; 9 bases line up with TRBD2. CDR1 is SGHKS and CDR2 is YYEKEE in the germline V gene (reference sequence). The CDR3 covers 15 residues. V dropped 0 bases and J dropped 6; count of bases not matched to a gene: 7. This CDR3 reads CASSLVPSGVREQYF. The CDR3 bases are TGTGCCAGCAGCTTGGTCCCTAGCGGGGTACGCGAGCAGTACTTC.

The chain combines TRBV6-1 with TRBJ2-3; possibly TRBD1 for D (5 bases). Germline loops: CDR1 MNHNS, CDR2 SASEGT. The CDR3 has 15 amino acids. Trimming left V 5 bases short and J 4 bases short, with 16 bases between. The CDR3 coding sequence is TGTGCCAGCAGTCCCCGCCAGGGTGGTGCAGATACGCAGTATTTT. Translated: CASSPRQGGADTQYF.

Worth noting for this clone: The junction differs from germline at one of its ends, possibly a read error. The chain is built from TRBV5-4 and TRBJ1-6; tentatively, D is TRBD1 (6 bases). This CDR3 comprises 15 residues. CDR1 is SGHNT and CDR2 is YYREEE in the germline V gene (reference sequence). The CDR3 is CASSLSQGQNSPIHF. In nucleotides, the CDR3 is TGTGCCAGCAGCTTGAGTCAGGGGCAAAATTCACCCATCCACTTT.

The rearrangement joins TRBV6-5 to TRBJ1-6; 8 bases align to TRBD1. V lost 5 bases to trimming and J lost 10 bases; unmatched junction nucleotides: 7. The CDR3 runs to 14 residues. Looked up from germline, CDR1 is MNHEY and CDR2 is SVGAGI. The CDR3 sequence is CASSPGQGPSPLHF. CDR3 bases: TGTGCCAGCAGTCCCGGACAGGGACCGTCACCCCTCCACTTT.

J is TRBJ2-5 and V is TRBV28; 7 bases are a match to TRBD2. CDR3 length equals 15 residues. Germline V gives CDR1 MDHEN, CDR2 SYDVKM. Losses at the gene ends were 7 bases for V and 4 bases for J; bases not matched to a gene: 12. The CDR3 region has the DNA TGTGCCAGCAAATCAAGCGGGGCCCGGGGAGAGACCCAGTACTTC. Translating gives CASKSSGARGETQYF. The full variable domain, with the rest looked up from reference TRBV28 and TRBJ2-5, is DVKVTQSSRYLVKRTGEKVFLECVQDMDHENMFWYRQDPGLGLRLIYFSYDVKMKEKGDIPEGYSVSREKKERFSLILESASTNQTSMYLCASKSSGARGETQYFGPGTRLLVL.

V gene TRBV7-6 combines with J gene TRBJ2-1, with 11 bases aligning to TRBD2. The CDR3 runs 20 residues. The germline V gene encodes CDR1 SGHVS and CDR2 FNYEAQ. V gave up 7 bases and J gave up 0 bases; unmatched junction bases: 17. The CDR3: CASTQTSWTSGSSSYNEQFF. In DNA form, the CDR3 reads TGTGCCAGCACCCAAACCAGCTGGACTAGCGGGTCTAGCTCCTACAATGAGCAGTTCTTC. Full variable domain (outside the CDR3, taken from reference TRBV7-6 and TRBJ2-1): GAGVSQSPRYKVTKRGQDVALRCDPISGHVSLYWYRQALGQGPEFLTYFNYEAQQDKSGLPNDRFSAERPEGSISTLTIQRTEQRDSAMYRCASTQTSWTSGSSSYNEQFFGPGTRLTVL.

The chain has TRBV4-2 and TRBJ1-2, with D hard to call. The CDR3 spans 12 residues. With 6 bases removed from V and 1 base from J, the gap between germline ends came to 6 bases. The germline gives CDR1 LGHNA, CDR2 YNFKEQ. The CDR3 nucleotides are TGTGCCAGCAGGGGGAGTAACTATGGCTACACCTTC. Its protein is CASRGSNYGYTF.

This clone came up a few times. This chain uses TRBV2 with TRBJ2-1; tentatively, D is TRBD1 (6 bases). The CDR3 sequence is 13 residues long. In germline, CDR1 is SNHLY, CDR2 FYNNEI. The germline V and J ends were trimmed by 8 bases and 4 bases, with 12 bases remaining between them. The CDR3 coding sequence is TGTGCCAGCTCCAGCAGGGGATACAATGAGCAGTTCTTC. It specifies CASSSRGYNEQFF.

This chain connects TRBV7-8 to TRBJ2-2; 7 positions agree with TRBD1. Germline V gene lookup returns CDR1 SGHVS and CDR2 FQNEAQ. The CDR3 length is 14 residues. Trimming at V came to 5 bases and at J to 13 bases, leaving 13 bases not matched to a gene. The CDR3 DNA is TGTGCCAGCAGCCCCGGGGACAGTCGAGGTGGGCTGTTTTTT. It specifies CASSPGDSRGGLFF.